This TCR beta chain was sequenced during a study of blood T cell repertoires in COVID-19. As for the study in general: Material from acute and convalescent COVID-19 was sourced from the United States, Italy and Spain.

Measured with immunoSEQ multiplex PCR; TCRdb has only the in-frame clones, and not every one. The data hold 55,000 to 75,000 clones, with approximately 89% observed a single time. This clonotype originated in a man aged 60-69 years with acute or convalescent COVID-19. Material for sequencing was peripheral blood.

Here the CDR3 reads CASSSGGGNEQYF. The CDR3 nucleotides read TGTGCCAGCTCATCCGGGGGGGGGAACGAGCAGTACTTC. This chain connects TRBV18 to TRBJ2-7; TRBD2 aligns across 8 bases. The CDR3 length is 13 residues. With 5 bases clipped from V and 5 bases from J, the junction kept 5 bases outside the gene matches. The germline V gene has CDR1 KGHSH and CDR2 LQKENI.